The T cell receptor beta chain under discussion was sequenced for a study of T-cell memory formation after mild COVID-19. TCRdb fed the 5' RACE reads into MiXCR, producing one record per CDR3 protein. The table lists 250,000 to 350,000 distinct CDR3 sequences, 14% of them singletons. Sequencing was performed on PBMCs or a T cell subset sorted from them (not recorded which). This TCR derives from a man between 18 and 29 years old who had mild COVID-19 (a few samples of this study predate the infection). Cell type and time point are not known.

The chain's CDR3 is CASSQGRLWGDEQYF. The CDR3 coding sequence is TGTGCCAGCAGCCAAGGTCGGCTATGGGGGGACGAGCAGTACTTC. V and J are TRBV3-1 and TRBJ2-7, with D possibly matching TRBD2 (6 bases). Trimming removed 1 base from V and 5 bases from J, with 15 bases in between. The CDR3 sequence is 15 residues long. The germline V gene encodes CDR1 LGHDT and CDR2 YNNKEL (reference sequence).